The T cell receptor beta chain described here comes from a study of shared T cell receptors in the human thymus. Sequenced by immunoSEQ multiplex PCR; TCRdb stores in-frame clones only, minus some. The sample gives about 660,000 clones, 70% to 90% of which show up once; just under 0.0095% is in the top ten. This clone came up once. The trim removed 0 bases at V and 5 bases at J, leaving 7 bases unmatched. The germline V gene has CDR1 SNHLY and CDR2 FYNNEI. This CDR3 comprises 19 residues. The same sample was also studied in work on human thymus T cells. As that study records: Donor material was obtained from healthy Finnish infants undergoing corrective surgery for congenital heart defects.

This TCR was recovered from a boy less than two years old with a congenital heart defect. The sequenced material came from thymocytes. The chain carries TRBV2 and TRBJ2-2; TRBD2 matches at 15 bases. CDR3 sequence: CASSEAGTSGRPATGELFF. The CDR3 nucleotides read TGTGCCAGCAGTGAAGCCGGGACTAGCGGGAGGCCGGCAACCGGGGAGCTGTTTTTT.